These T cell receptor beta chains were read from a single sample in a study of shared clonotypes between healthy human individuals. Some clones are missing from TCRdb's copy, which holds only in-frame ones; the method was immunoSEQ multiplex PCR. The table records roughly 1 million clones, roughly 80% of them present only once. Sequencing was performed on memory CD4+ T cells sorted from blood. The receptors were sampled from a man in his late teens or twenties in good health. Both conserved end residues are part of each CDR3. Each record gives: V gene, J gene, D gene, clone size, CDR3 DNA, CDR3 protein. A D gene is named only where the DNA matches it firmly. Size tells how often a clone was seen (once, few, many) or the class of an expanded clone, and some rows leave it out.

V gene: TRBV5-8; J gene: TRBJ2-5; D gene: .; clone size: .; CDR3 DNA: TGTGCCAGCAGCTTGGTGCAGGGAAAGACCCAGTACTTC; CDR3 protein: CASSLVQGKTQYF
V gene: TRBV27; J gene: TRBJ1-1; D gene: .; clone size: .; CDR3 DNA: TGTGCCAGCAGTCCCGGATTGGGGGGGAGGTACACTGAAGCTTTCTTT; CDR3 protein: CASSPGLGGRYTEAFF
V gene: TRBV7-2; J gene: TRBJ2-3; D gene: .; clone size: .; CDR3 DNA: TGTGCCAGCAGCTTACGAGGCGTTAGCACAGATACGCAGTATTTT; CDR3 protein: CASSLRGVSTDTQYF
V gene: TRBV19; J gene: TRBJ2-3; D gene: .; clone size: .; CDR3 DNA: TGTGCCAGTAGCCGAAACCGGGACCCAAACACAGATACGCAGTATTTT; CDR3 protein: CASSRNRDPNTDTQYF
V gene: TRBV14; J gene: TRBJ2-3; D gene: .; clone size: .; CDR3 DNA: TGTGCCAGCAGCCAAGATCAGCGGGGCACAGATACGCAGTATTTT; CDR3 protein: CASSQDQRGTDTQYF
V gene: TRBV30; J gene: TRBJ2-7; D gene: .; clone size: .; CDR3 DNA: TGTGCCTGCGACAACAGGGCCTACGAGCAGTACTTC; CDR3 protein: CACDNRAYEQYF
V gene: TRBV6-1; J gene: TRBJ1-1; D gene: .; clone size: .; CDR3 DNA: TGTGCCAGCAGTGACAAGCAGAGGGGGAACACTGAAGCTTTCTTT; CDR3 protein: CASSDKQRGNTEAFF
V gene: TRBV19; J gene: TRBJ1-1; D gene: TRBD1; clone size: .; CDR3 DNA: TGTGCCAGTAGCCCGGGACAGCACATGAACACTGAAGCTTTCTTT; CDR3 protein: CASSPGQHMNTEAFF
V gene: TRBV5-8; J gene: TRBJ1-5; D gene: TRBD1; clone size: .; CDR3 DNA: TGTGCCAGCAGCCTCGACAGGGGGCTCTTTGGCAATCAGCCCCAGCATTTT; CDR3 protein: CASSLDRGLFGNQPQHF
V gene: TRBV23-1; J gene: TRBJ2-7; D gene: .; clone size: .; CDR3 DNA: TGCGCCAGCAGTCAATCAGGGGACGGACACCCATACTCTTGGGAGCAGTACTTC; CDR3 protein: CASSQSGDGHPYSWEQYF
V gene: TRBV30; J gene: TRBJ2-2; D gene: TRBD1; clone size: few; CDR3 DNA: TGTGCCTGGAAGCAGGACAGGGAGTCCGGGGAGCTGTTTTTT; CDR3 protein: CAWKQDRESGELFF
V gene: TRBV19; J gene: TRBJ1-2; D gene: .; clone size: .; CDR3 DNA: TGTGCCAGTAGTTCCGCTTGGTTCTATGGCTACACCTTC; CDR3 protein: CASSSAWFYGYTF
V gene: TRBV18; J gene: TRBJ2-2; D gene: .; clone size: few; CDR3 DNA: TGTGCCAGCTCAGGGCAGAACACCGGGGAGCTGTTTTTT; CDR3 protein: CASSGQNTGELFF
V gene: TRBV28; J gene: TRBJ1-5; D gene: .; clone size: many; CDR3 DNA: TGTGCCAGCAATGGGGCCAGGTTTCAGCCCCAGCATTTT; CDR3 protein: CASNGARFQPQHF
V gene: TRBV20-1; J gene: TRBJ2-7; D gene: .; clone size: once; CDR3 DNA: TGCAGTCTCAAGGACGGCTACGAGCAGTACTTC; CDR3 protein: CSLKDGYEQYF
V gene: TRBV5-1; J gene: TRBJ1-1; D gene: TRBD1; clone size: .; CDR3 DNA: TGCGCCAGCAGCTCCTGGACAGGGGGCGGGAACACTGAAGCTTTCTTT; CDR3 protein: CASSSWTGGGNTEAFF
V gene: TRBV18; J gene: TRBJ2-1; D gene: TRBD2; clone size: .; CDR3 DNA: TGTGCCAGCTCACCCGAAGTATCTAGCGGGAACGTTGAGCAGTTCTTC; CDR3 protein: CASSPEVSSGNVEQFF
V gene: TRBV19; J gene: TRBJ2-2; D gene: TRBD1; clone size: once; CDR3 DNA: TGTGCCAGCAAGAGGACAGGGGAAACCGGGGAGCTGTTTTTT; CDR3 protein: CASKRTGETGELFF
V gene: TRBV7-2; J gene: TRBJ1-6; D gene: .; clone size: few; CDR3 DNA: TGTGCCAGCAGGACGATGACAGGACCTAATTCACCCCTCCACTTT; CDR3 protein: CASRTMTGPNSPLHF
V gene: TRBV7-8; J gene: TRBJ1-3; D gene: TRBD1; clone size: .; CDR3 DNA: TGTGCCAGCAGCTTATCCGGGACAGGGACGGGAAACACCATATATTTT; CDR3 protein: CASSLSGTGTGNTIYF
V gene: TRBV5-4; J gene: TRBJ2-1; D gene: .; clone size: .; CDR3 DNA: TGTGCCAGCAGCTTGGGACCAAGCAATGAGCAGTTCTTC; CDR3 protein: CASSLGPSNEQFF
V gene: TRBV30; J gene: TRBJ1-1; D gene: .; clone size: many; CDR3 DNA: TGTGCCTGGAATCGACTGGGGTCTGAAGCTTTCTTT; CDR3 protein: CAWNRLGSEAFF
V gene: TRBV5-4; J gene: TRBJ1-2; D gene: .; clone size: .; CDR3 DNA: TGTGCCAGCAGCTTGGTCGGCAGGGAGGGGTTTGGCTACACCTTC; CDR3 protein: CASSLVGREGFGYTF
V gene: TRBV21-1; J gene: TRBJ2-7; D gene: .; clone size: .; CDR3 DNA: TGTGCCAGCAGGACGGGACTAGCGAGCTACGAGCAGTACTTC; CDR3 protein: CASRTGLASYEQYF
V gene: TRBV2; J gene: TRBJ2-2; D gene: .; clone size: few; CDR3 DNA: TGTGCCAGCAGTTTGCAAAATCGCCGGGAGCTGTTTTTT; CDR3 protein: CASSLQNRRELFF
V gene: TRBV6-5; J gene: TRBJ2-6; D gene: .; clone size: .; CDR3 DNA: TGTGCCAGCAGAGGCAGCTCTGGGGCCAACGTCCTGACTTTC; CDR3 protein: CASRGSSGANVLTF
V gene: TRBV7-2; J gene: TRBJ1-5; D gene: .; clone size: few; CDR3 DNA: TGTGCCAGCAGCTTAATCCGAAGCAATCAGCCCCAGCATTTT; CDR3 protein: CASSLIRSNQPQHF
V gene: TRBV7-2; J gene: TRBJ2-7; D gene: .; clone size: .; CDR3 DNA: TGTGCCAGCAGCTTAAATTTCGGCCCCTACGAGCAGTACTTC; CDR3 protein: CASSLNFGPYEQYF
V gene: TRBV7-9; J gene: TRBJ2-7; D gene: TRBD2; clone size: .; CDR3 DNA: TGTGCCAGCAGCCCGAAGGGACAGCGGGAGGGCGAGCAGTACTTC; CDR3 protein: CASSPKGQREGEQYF
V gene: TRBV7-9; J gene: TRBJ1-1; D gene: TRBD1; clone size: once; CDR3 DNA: TGTGCCAGCAGCCGGGGACAGGAGAACACTGAAGCTTTCTTT; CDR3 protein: CASSRGQENTEAFF
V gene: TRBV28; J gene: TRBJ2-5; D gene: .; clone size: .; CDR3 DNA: TGTGCCAGCATCGGCGGGGGCTTAGGAGAGACCCAGTACTTC; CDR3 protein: CASIGGGLGETQYF
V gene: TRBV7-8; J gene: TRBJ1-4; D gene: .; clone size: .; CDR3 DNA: TGTGCCAGCAGCTCCGGACATCTGGGTGAAAAACTGTTTTTT; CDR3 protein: CASSSGHLGEKLFF
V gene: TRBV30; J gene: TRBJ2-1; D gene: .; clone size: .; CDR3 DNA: TGTGCCTGGAGTGTCCGGACTTCTGAGCAGTTCTTC; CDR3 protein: CAWSVRTSEQFF
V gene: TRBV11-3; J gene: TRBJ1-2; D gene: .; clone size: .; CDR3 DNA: TGTGCCAGCAGCGTGGACCACGTCGGAAAGACCTATGGCTACACCTTC; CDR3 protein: CASSVDHVGKTYGYTF
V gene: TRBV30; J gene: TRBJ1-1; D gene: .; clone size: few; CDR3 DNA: TGTGCCTGGAGTCGCCAGGTAGGCACTGAAGCTTTCTTT; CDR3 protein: CAWSRQVGTEAFF
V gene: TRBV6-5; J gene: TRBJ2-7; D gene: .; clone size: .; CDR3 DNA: TGTGCCAGCAGTTATTCCCAGACCTCCTACGAGCAGTACTTC; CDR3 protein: CASSYSQTSYEQYF
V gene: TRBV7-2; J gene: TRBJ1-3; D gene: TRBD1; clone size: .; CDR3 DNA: TGTGCCAGCAGCTTGTTGGACAGGGAATGGAGAAACACCATATATTTT; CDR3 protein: CASSLLDREWRNTIYF
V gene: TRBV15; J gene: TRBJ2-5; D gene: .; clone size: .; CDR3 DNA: TGTGCCACCAGCGATACAGGGTCCGGAGAGACCCAGTACTTC; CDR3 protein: CATSDTGSGETQYF
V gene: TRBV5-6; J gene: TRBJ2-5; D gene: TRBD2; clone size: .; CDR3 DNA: TGTGCCAGCAGCTTGGGCCCAGCGGGAGGGCTACAAGAGACCCAGTACTTC; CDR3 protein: CASSLGPAGGLQETQYF